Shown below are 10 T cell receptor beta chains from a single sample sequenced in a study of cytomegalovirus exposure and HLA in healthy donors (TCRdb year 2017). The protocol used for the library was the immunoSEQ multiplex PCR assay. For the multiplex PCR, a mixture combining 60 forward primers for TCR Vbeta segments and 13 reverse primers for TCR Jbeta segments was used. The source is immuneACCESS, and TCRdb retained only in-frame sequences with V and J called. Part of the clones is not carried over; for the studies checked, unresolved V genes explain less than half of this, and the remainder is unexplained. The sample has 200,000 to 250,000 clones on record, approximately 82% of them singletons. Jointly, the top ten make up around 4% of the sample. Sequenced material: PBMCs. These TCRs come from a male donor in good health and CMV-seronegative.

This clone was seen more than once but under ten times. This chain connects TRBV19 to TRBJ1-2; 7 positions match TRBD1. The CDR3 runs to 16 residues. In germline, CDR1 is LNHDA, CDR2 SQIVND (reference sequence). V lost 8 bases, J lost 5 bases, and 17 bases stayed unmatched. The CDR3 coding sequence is TGTGCCAGTCGCCGGACAGGCCTAAGGGGATTGTATGGCTACACCTTC. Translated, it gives CASRRTGLRGLYGYTF.

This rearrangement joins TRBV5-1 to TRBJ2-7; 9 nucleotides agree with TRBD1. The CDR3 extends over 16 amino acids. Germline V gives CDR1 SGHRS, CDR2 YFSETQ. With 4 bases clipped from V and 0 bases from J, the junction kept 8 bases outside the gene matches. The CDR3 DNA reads TGCGCCAGCAGCAGGGGGGGGGACAGGGACTCCTACGAGCAGTACTTC. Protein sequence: CASSRGGDRDSYEQYF.

For the CDR3, the DNA is TGCAGTGCTGGCCTCTACGAGCAGTACTTC. Amino acids: CSAGLYEQYF. The chain joins TRBV20-1 to TRBJ2-7; D is undetermined. There are 10 residues in the CDR3. Per germline, CDR1 DFQATT and CDR2 SNEGSKA (reference sequence). The ends were cut back, 5 bases at V and 3 bases at J, with 5 bases in the middle.

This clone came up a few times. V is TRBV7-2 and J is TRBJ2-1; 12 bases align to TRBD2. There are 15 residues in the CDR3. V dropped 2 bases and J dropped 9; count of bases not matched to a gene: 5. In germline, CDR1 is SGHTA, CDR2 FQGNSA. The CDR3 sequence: CASSLRTSGIPEQFF. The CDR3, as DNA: TGTGCCAGCAGCTTAAGGACTAGCGGGATACCTGAGCAGTTCTTC.

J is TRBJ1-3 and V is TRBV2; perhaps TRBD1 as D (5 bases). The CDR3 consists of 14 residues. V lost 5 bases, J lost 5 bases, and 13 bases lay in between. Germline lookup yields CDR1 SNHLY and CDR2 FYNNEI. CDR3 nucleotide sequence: TGTGCCAGCAGTCAGACAGCTAACCGAAACACCATATATTTT. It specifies CASSQTANRNTIYF.

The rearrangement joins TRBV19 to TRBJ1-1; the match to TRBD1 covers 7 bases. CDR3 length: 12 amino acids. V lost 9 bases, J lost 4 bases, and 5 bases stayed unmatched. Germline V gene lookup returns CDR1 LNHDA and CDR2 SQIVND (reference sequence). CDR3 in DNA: TGTGCCAGCTCTCAGGGGGTCACTGAAGCTTTCTTT. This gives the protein CASSQGVTEAFF.

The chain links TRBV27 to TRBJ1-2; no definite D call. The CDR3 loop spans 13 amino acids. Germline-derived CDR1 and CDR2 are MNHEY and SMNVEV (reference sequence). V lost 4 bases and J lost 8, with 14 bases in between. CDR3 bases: TGTGCCAGCAGTTCCCCAGGTCCGGGGGGCTACACCTTC. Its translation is CASSSPGPGGYTF.

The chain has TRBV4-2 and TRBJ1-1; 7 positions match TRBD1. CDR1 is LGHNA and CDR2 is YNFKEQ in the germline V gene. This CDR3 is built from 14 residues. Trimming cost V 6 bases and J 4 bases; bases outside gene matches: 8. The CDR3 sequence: CASRVQGVVTEAFF. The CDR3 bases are TGTGCCAGCAGGGTCCAGGGGGTAGTCACTGAAGCTTTCTTT.

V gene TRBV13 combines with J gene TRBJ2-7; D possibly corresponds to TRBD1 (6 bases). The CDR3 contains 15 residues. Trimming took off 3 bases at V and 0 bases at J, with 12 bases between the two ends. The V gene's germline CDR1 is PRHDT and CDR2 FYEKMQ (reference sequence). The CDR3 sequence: CASSFTRDISYEQYF. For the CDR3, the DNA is TGTGCCAGCAGCTTCACCCGGGACATCTCCTACGAGCAGTACTTC.

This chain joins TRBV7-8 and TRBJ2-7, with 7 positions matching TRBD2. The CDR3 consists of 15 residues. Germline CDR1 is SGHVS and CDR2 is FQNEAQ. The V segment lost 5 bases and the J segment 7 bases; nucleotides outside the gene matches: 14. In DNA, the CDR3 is TGTGCCAGCAGCCCAGTTGGGCGGGGGAAGGGGGAGCAGTACTTC. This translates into CASSPVGRGKGEQYF.